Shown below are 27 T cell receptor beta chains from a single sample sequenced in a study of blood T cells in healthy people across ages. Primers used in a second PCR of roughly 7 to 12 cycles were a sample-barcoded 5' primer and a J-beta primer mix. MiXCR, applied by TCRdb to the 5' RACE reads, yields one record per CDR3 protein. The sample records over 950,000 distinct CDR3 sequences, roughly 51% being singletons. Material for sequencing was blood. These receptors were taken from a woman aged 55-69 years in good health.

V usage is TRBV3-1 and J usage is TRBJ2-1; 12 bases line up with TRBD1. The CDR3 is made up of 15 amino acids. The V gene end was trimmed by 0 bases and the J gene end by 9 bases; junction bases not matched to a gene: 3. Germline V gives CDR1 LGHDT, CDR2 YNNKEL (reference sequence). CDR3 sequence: CASSQEGQGASEQFF. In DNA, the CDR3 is TGTGCCAGCAGCCAAGAGGGACAGGGGGCGAGTGAGCAGTTCTTC.

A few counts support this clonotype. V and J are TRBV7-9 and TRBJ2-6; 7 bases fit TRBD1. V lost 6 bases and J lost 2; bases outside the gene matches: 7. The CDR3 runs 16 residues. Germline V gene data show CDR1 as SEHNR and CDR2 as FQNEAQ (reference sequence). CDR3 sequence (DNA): TGTGCCAGCAGATGGACAGGCCGGACTGGGGCCAACGTCCTGACTTTC. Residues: CASRWTGRTGANVLTF.

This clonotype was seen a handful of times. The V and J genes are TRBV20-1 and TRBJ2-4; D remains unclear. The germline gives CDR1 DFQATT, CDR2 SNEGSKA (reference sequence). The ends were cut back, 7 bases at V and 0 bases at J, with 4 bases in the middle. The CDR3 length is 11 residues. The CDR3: CSELAKNIQYF. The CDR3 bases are TGCAGTGAACTAGCCAAAAACATTCAGTACTTC.

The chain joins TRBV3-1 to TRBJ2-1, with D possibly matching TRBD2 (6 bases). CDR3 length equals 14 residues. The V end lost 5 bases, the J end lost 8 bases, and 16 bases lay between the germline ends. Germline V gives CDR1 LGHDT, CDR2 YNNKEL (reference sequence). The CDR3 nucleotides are TGTGCCAGCAGCGGGCGACTAGAGGGCGATGAGCAGTTCTTC. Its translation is CASSGRLEGDEQFF.

The CDR3 DNA reads TGCAGTGCTAGAATAGACTGGGGAGAGACCCAGTACTTC. This codes for CSARIDWGETQYF. The chain carries TRBV20-1 and TRBJ2-5, with D uncertain. CDR1 is DFQATT, CDR2 SNEGSKA, per germline (reference sequence). The length of the CDR3 is 13 residues. Trimming cost V 2 bases and J 4 bases, with 11 bases left between them.

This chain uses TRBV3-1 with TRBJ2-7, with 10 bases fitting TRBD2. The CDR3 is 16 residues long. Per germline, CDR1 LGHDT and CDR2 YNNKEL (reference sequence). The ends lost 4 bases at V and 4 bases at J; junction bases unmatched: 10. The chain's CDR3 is CASSPRSAGGPYEQYF. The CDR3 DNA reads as TGTGCCAGCAGCCCACGATCAGCGGGAGGGCCGTACGAGCAGTACTTC.

Here the CDR3 DNA reads TGTGCCAGCAGTTCTCCCGGAAAGGGGGCGCGTGAGCAGTACTTC. Protein product: CASSSPGKGAREQYF. The gene calls are TRBV27 and TRBJ2-7; 7 bases map to TRBD1. The length of the CDR3 is 15 residues. Trimming removed 4 bases from V and 7 bases from J; junction bases left unmatched: 13. Germline assignment: CDR1 MNHEY and CDR2 SMNVEV (reference sequence).

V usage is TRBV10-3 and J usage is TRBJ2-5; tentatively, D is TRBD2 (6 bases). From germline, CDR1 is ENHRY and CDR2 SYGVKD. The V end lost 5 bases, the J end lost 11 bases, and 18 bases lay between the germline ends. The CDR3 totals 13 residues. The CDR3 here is CAISPSGTSEQYF. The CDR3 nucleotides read TGTGCCATCAGTCCGTCCGGGACTTCAGAGCAGTACTTC.

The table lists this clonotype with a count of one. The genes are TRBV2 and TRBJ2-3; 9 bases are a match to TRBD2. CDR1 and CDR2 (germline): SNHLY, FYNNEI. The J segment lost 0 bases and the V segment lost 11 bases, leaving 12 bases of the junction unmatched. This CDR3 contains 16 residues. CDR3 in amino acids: CARGVAGDFSTDTQYF. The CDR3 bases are TGTGCCCGCGGGGTAGCGGGAGATTTTAGCACAGATACGCAGTATTTT.

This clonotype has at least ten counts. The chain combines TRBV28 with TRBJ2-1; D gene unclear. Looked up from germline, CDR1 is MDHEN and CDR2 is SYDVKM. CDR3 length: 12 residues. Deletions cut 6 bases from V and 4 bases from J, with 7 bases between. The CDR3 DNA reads TGTGCCAGCAGCCCTCGATACAATGAGCAGTTCTTC. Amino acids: CASSPRYNEQFF.

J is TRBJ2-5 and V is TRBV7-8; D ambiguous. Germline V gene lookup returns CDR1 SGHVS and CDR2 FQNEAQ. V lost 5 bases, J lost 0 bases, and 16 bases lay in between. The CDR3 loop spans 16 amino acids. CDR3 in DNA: TGTGCCAGCAGCCCCCGGGTGACGGTGTACCAAGAGACCCAGTACTTC. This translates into CASSPRVTVYQETQYF.

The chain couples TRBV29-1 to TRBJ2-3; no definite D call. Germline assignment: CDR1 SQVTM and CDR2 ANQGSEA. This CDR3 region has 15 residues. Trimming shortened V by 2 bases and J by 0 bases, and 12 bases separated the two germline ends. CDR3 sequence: CSVERRLASTDTQYF. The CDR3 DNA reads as TGCAGCGTTGAAAGAAGGCTGGCAAGCACAGATACGCAGTATTTT.

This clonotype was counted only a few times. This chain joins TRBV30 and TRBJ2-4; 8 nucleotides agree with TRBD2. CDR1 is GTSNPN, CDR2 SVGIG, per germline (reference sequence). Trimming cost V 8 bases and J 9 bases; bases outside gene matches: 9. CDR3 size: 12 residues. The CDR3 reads CARRGRMGIQYF. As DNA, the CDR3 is TGTGCCCGTCGCGGGAGGATGGGCATTCAGTACTTC.

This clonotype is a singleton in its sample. The CDR3 sequence is CASSGGQLETQYF. CDR3 DNA sequence: TGTGCCAGCAGCGGAGGACAACTAGAGACCCAGTACTTC. The J gene is TRBJ2-5, the V gene TRBV9, with D tentatively TRBD1 (5 bases). This CDR3 region has 13 residues. Germline-derived CDR1 and CDR2 are SGDLS and YYNGEE. Deletions cut 3 bases from V and 4 bases from J, with 10 bases between.

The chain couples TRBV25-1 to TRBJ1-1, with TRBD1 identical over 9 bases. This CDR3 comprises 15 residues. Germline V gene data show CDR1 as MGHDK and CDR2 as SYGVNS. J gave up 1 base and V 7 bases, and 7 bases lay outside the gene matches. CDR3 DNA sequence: TGTGCCAGCAACGACAGGGGGGTTAAGAACACTGAAGCTTTCTTT. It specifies CASNDRGVKNTEAFF.

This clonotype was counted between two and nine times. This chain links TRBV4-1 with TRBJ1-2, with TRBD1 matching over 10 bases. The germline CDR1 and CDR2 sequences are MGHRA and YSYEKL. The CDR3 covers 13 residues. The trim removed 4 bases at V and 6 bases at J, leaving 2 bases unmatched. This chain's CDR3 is CASSRGTGDGYTF. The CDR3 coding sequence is TGCGCCAGCAGCCGGGGGACAGGGGATGGCTACACCTTC.

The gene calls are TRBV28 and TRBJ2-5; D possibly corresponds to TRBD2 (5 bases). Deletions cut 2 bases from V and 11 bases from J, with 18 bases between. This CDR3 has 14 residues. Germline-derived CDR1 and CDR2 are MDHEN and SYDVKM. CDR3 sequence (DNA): TGTGCCAGCAGTTTAGTTTTGGGGAGCGATGAGCAGTACTTC. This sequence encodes CASSLVLGSDEQYF. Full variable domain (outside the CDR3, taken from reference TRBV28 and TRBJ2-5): DVKVTQSSRYLVKRTGEKVFLECVQDMDHENMFWYRQDPGLGLRLIYFSYDVKMKEKGDIPEGYSVSREKKERFSLILESASTNQTSMYLCASSLVLGSDEQYFGPGTRLLVL.

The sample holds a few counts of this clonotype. The CDR3 region has the DNA TGTGCCAGCAGCCAACAGGGGTCCGAGCAGTACTTC. This codes for CASSQQGSEQYF. The rearrangement links TRBV5-5 to TRBJ2-7, with 7 bases fitting TRBD1. In germline, CDR1 is SGHKS, CDR2 YYEKEE (reference sequence). Unmatched junction bases numbered 4, after V lost 4 bases and J lost 6 bases. The CDR3 loop spans 12 amino acids.

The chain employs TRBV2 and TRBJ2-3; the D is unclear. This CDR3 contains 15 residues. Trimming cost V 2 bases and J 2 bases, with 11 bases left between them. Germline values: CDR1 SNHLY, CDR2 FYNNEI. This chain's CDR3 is CASSERVQITDTQYF. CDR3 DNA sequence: TGTGCCAGCAGTGAACGGGTACAGATCACAGATACGCAGTATTTT. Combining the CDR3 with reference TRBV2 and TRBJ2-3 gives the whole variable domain EPEVTQTPSHQVTQMGQEVILRCVPISNHLYFYWYRQILGQKVEFLVSFYNNEISEKSEIFDDQFSVERPDGSNFTLKIRSTKLEDSAMYFCASSERVQITDTQYFGPGTRLTVL.

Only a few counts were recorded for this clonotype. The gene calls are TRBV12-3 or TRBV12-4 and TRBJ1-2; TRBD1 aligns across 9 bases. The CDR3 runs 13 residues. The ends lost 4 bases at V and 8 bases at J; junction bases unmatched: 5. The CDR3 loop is CASSSDRGRGYTF. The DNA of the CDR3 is TGTGCCAGCAGTTCGGACAGGGGAAGAGGCTACACCTTC.

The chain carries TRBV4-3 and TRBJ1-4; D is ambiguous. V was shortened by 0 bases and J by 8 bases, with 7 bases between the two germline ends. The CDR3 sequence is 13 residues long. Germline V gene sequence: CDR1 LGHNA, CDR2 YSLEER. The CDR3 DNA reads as TGCGCCAGCAGCCAAGAAGCTGGCGAAAAACTGTTTTTT. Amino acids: CASSQEAGEKLFF.

Here the CDR3 DNA reads TGTGCCAGCAGTGTTAGTTACACCTACGAGCAGTACTTC. This sequence encodes CASSVSYTYEQYF. The chain has TRBV6-1 and TRBJ2-7, with D hard to call. CDR1 and CDR2 (germline): MNHNS, SASEGT. The CDR3 covers 13 residues. The V end was cut by 4 bases, the J end by 2 bases, with 9 bases between.

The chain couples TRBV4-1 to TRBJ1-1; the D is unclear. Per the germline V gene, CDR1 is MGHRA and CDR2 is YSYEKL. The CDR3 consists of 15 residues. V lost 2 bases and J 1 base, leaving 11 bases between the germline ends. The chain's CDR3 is CASSQNVISNTEAFF. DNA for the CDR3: TGCGCCAGCAGCCAAAATGTGATTTCGAACACTGAAGCTTTCTTT.

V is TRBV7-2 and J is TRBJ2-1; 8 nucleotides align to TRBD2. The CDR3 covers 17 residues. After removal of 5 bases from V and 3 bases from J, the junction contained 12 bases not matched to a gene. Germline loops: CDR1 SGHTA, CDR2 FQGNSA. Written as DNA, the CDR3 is TGTGCCAGCAGCCCGAGGACCGGACTAGCAGTCTACAATGAGCAGTTCTTC. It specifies CASSPRTGLAVYNEQFF.

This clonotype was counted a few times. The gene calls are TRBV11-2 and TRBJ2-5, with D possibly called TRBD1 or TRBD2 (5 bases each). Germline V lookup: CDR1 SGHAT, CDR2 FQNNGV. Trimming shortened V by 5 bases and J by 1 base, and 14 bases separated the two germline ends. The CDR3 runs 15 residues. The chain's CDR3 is CASSLTHGAQETQYF. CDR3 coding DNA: TGTGCCAGCAGCCTTACACACGGGGCCCAAGAGACCCAGTACTTC.

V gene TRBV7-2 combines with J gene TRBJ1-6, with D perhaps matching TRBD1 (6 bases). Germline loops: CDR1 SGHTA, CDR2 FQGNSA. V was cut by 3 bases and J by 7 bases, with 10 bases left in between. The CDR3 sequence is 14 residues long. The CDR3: CASSLIGQNSPLHF. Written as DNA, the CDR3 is TGTGCCAGCAGCTTGATAGGACAGAATTCACCCCTCCACTTT.

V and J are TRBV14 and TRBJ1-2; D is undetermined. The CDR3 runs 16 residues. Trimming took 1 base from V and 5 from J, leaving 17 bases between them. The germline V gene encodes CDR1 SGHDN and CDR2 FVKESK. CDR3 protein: CASSQGPFGTEYGYTF. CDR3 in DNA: TGTGCCAGCAGCCAAGGGCCCTTCGGAACAGAATATGGCTACACCTTC.